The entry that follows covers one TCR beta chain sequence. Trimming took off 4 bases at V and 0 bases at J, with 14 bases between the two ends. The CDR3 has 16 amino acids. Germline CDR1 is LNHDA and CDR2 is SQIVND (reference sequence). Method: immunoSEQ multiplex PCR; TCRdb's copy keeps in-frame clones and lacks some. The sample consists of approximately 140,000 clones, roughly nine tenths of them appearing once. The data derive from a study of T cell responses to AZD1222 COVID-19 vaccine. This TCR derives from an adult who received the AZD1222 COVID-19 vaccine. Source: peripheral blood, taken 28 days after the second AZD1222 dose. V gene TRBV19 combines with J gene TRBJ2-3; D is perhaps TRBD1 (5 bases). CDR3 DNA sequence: TGTGCCAGTAGTACCCGGACACTCTCTAGCACAGATACGCAGTATTTT. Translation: CASSTRTLSSTDTQYF.